Shown below are 30 T cell receptor beta chains from a single sample sequenced in a study of T cells in Graves' hyperthyroidism and ophthalmopathy. RNA transcripts served as the template for amplifying TCR beta CDR3 regions. First-round RT-PCR of the TCR CDR3 relied on the HTBI primer set. Using its own MiXCR run on the multiplex PCR reads, TCRdb lists one record per CDR3 protein. The sample has approximately 400,000 distinct CDR3 sequences, approximately 13% seen once. The sample consisted of blood. These receptors all come from a woman aged 55-70 years with Graves' hyperthyroidism.

This clonotype was seen repeatedly, ten times or more. The chain has TRBV28 and TRBJ2-7; 10 nucleotides line up with TRBD1. Trimming removed 6 bases from V and 1 base from J; junction bases left unmatched: 3. From germline, CDR1 is MDHEN and CDR2 SYDVKM. CDR3 length: 14 amino acids. CDR3 sequence reads: CASRGQGFSYEQYF. The CDR3 region has the DNA TGTGCCAGCAGGGGACAGGGGTTTTCCTACGAGCAGTACTTC.

This sequence joins TRBV5-1 and TRBJ2-1, with no clear D. The CDR3 is 12 amino acids. CDR1 is SGHRS, CDR2 YFSETQ, per germline. Trimming left V 2 bases short and J 9 bases short, with 9 bases between. Here the CDR3 reads CASSFKGSEQFF. The CDR3 coding sequence is TGCGCCAGCAGCTTCAAGGGTTCTGAGCAGTTCTTC.

This clonotype was detected many times. V is TRBV7-9 and J is TRBJ2-5; no definite D call. The CDR3 loop spans 14 amino acids. Germline-derived CDR1 and CDR2 are SEHNR and FQNEAQ (reference sequence). Trimming shortened V by 5 bases and J by 2 bases, and 12 bases separated the two germline ends. This CDR3 is CASSVDQAQETQYF. The CDR3 region has the DNA TGTGCCAGCAGCGTCGATCAGGCACAAGAGACCCAGTACTTC.

This clonotype was counted at least ten times. V gene TRBV20-1 combines with J gene TRBJ2-7; D remains unclear. This CDR3 has 19 amino acids. Germline-derived CDR1 and CDR2 are DFQATT and SNEGSKA (reference sequence). Trimming shortened V by 3 bases and J by 5 bases, and 32 bases separated the two germline ends. Here the CDR3 reads CSARGLNGRAAPDRNEQYF. CDR3 in DNA: TGCAGTGCTAGGGGCCTCAACGGACGAGCAGCCCCTGACCGGAACGAGCAGTACTTC.

The chain uses TRBV20-1 and TRBJ2-1, with a possible D match to TRBD2 (5 bases). This CDR3 contains 14 residues. V gave up 4 bases and J gave up 2 bases, with 12 bases separating them. Per the germline V gene, CDR1 is DFQATT and CDR2 is SNEGSKA (reference sequence). This chain's CDR3 is CSATDGGPYNEQFF. CDR3 in DNA: TGCAGTGCTACGGACGGAGGCCCCTACAATGAGCAGTTCTTC.

This clonotype has at least ten counts. This rearrangement joins TRBV18 to TRBJ2-1; D remains ambiguous. Trimming left V 0 bases short and J 3 bases short, with 9 bases between. The CDR3 consists of 15 residues. The germline V gene encodes CDR1 KGHSH and CDR2 LQKENI. The CDR3 nucleotides are TGTGCCAGCTCACCACCAGGCCAGGTCTACAATGAGCAGTTCTTC. Translation gives CASSPPGQVYNEQFF.

This clonotype appeared many times. The V and J genes are TRBV12-3 or TRBV12-4 and TRBJ1-5, with D possibly matching TRBD1 (6 bases). The CDR3 extends over 15 amino acids. Trimming took off 4 bases at V and 4 bases at J, with 14 bases between the two ends. CDR3 region: CASSWMGALNQPQHF. CDR3 coding DNA: TGTGCCAGCAGTTGGATGGGGGCCTTAAATCAGCCCCAGCATTTT.

This clonotype has a handful of counts. The junction shows a germline mismatch at one end, possibly a read error. The V call is TRBV19, the J call TRBJ1-1, with 7 bases lining up with TRBD1. Germline CDR1 is LNHDA and CDR2 is SQIVND (reference sequence). The CDR3 extends over 16 amino acids. CDR3 sequence: CASTQTGAPMNAEAFF. Written as DNA, the CDR3 is TGTGCCAGTACCCAAACAGGGGCGCCCATGAACGCTGAAGCTTTCTTT.

This clonotype was picked up a small number of times. This chain links TRBV3-1 with TRBJ2-1; TRBD2 matches 12 bases. J lost 5 bases, V lost 3 bases, and 8 bases had no gene match. The germline V gene encodes CDR1 LGHDT and CDR2 YNNKEL (reference sequence). The CDR3 contains 17 residues. CDR3 region: CASSHPRRTSGNNEQFF. The CDR3 region has the DNA TGTGCCAGCAGCCATCCTCGCAGGACTAGCGGGAACAATGAGCAGTTCTTC.

At least ten counts were recorded for this clonotype. This chain uses TRBV5-6 with TRBJ2-7; TRBD1 agrees at 7 bases. CDR3 length equals 15 residues. The V and J ends lost 4 bases and 6 bases, in that order; junction bases with no gene match: 13. The germline CDR1 and CDR2 sequences are SGHDT and YYEEEE. CDR3 nucleotides: TGTGCCAGCAGCGAATACCGGGACAGAAGGAGCGAGCAGTACTTC. Residues: CASSEYRDRRSEQYF. The entire variable domain, with the rest obtained from reference TRBV5-6 and TRBJ2-7, is as follows: DAGVTQSPTHLIKTRGQQVTLRCSPKSGHDTVSWYQQALGQGPQFIFQYYEEEERQRGNFPDRFSGHQFPNYSSELNVNALLLGDSALYLCASSEYRDRRSEQYFGPGTRLTVT.

The chain couples TRBV28 to TRBJ2-5; 8 bases are a match to TRBD1. Trimming cost V 7 bases and J 4 bases; bases outside gene matches: 5. The V gene's germline CDR1 is MDHEN and CDR2 SYDVKM. CDR3 length equals 13 residues. The CDR3 sequence is CASIAGGGETQYF. The CDR3 DNA reads TGTGCCAGCATAGCAGGGGGCGGAGAGACCCAGTACTTC.

CDR3 region: CASSEGTANEKLFF. DNA for the CDR3: TGTGCCAGCAGTGAAGGGACAGCTAATGAAAAACTGTTTTTT. V is TRBV2 and J is TRBJ1-4, with D perhaps matching TRBD1 (6 bases). Trimming left V 1 base short and J 3 bases short, with 6 bases between. The CDR3 is made up of 14 amino acids. Germline loops: CDR1 SNHLY, CDR2 FYNNEI.

Ten or more counts support this clonotype. The V call is TRBV10-3, the J call TRBJ2-2, with 8 bases aligning to TRBD1. Trimming took 10 bases from V and 7 from J; bases not matched to a gene: 14. CDR1 and CDR2 (germline): ENHRY, SYGVKD. CDR3 size: 15 residues. The CDR3 spells CATNSGQGRGGELFF. The CDR3 region has the DNA TGTGCCACTAACTCCGGACAGGGTCGAGGCGGGGAGCTGTTTTTT.

In this sample, this clonotype turned up many times. V is TRBV28 and J is TRBJ2-1; D is tentatively TRBD1 or TRBD2 (5 bases each). Germline V gives CDR1 MDHEN, CDR2 SYDVKM. Between the trimmed V and J ends, which lost 6 bases and 12 bases, there was a span of 27 bases. This CDR3 has 16 amino acids. The CDR3 here is CASRPAGTVMSGGQFF. CDR3 nucleotide sequence: TGTGCCAGCAGGCCCGCCGGGACGGTGATGTCGGGTGGGCAGTTCTTC. Full variable domain (missing parts from reference TRBV28 and TRBJ2-1): DVKVTQSSRYLVKRTGEKVFLECVQDMDHENMFWYRQDPGLGLRLIYFSYDVKMKEKGDIPEGYSVSREKKERFSLILESASTNQTSMYLCASRPAGTVMSGGQFFGPGTRLTVL.

This clonotype was observed a few times. The chain carries TRBV6-1 and TRBJ2-4; TRBD1 matches 9 bases. Per the germline V gene, CDR1 is MNHNS and CDR2 is SASEGT. The V segment lost 6 bases and the J segment 6 bases; nucleotides outside the gene matches: 6. The CDR3 extends over 14 amino acids. CDR3 region: CASSPRDRVNIQYF. The CDR3 nucleotides are TGTGCCAGCAGCCCCCGGGACAGGGTAAACATTCAGTACTTC.

This clonotype was seen more than once but under ten times. The rearrangement joins TRBV29-1 to TRBJ2-1, with no clear D. This CDR3 spans 13 amino acids. Trimming cost V 0 bases and J 11 bases, with 14 bases left between them. Germline V gene sequence: CDR1 SQVTM, CDR2 ANQGSEA. CDR3 in amino acids: CSVEDRSPPQQFF. DNA of the CDR3: TGCAGCGTTGAAGATAGGAGCCCTCCCCAGCAGTTCTTC.

On this clonotype itself: Its ends do not fully match the called genes, so a read error is possible. The chain links TRBV27 to TRBJ1-1; unclear D gene. The CDR3 contains 9 residues. Germline-derived CDR1 and CDR2 are MNHEY and SMNVEV (reference sequence). In nucleotides, the CDR3 is TGTACCAGCCCCCCTGAAGCTTTCTTT. It specifies CTSPPEAFF.

The chain couples TRBV7-3 to TRBJ2-1; possible D gene TRBD1, 7 bases. V was pared by 2 bases and J by 5 bases, with 16 bases between. The CDR3 totals 16 residues. Germline lookup yields CDR1 SGHTA and CDR2 FQGTGA. The DNA for the CDR3 is TGTGCCAGCAGCTTAGGAGGGGGCATCCGTCACAATGAGCAGTTCTTC. Its protein product is CASSLGGGIRHNEQFF.

This clonotype was observed at least ten times. The chain couples TRBV12-3 or TRBV12-4 to TRBJ1-5; 7 bases match TRBD1. After removal of 3 bases from V and 5 bases from J, the junction contained 1 base not matched to a gene. The CDR3 extends over 13 amino acids. The CDR3 DNA is TGTGCCAGCAGTTTCGACAGGGATCAGCCCCAGCATTTT. Protein: CASSFDRDQPQHF.

J is TRBJ1-2 and V is TRBV9; weak D call: TRBD1 (6 bases). The CDR3 loop spans 17 amino acids. Trimming shortened V by 0 bases and J by 8 bases, and 23 bases separated the two germline ends. The germline gives CDR1 SGDLS, CDR2 YYNGEE. The CDR3 here is CASSVDSTGRRIKGYTF. CDR3 coding DNA: TGTGCCAGCAGCGTAGATTCTACAGGGCGGCGGATAAAGGGCTACACCTTC.

The rearrangement links TRBV30 to TRBJ2-7, with 8 bases fitting TRBD2. V shed 1 base, J shed 6 bases, and the junction held 8 bases outside the gene matches. Germline V gene sequence: CDR1 GTSNPN, CDR2 SVGIG (reference sequence). This CDR3 has 14 amino acids. The CDR3 DNA reads as TGTGCCTGGAGTGCCCCCGCGGGGGGTCCCGAGCAGTACTTC. It yields the protein CAWSAPAGGPEQYF.

This clonotype has only a few counts. This sequence joins TRBV7-9 and TRBJ2-5; possibly TRBD1 or TRBD2 for D (5 bases each). Germline V CDR1 and CDR2: SEHNR, FQNEAQ (reference sequence). The CDR3 has 16 residues. V dropped 0 bases and J dropped 2 bases, with 13 bases sitting between them. CDR3 amino acids: CASSLAGDAQQETQYF. DNA of the CDR3: TGTGCCAGCAGCTTAGCAGGGGACGCCCAACAAGAGACCCAGTACTTC.

This clonotype was seen at least ten times. CDR3 nucleotides: TGTGCCAGCAAGCAGCCTATGCGCGGGAGTAAGTCCTACAATGAGCAGTTCTTC. Translating it yields CASKQPMRGSKSYNEQFF. The chain is built from TRBV28 and TRBJ2-1; 7 bases fit TRBD2. The germline V gene encodes CDR1 MDHEN and CDR2 SYDVKM. The CDR3 has 18 amino acids. The junction had 16 bases not matched to a gene; V was cut back by 7 bases and J by 1 base.

This clonotype was seen many times. The chain joins TRBV24-1 to TRBJ2-1; possibly TRBD1 for D (5 bases). Per germline, CDR1 KGHDR and CDR2 SFDVKD. V was pared by 5 bases and J by 4 bases, with 14 bases between. CDR3 size: 15 residues. CDR3 sequence: CATSVGQGGYNEQFF. In DNA form, the CDR3 reads TGTGCCACCAGTGTAGGCCAGGGTGGTTACAATGAGCAGTTCTTC.

This clonotype was observed a handful of times. V and J are TRBV6-1 and TRBJ2-1; D may be TRBD2 (6 bases). The CDR3 loop spans 15 amino acids. Germline values: CDR1 MNHNS, CDR2 SASEGT. V shed 5 bases and J shed 4 bases, with 15 bases lying between them. This CDR3 reads CASSPTSPGYNEQFF. The DNA of the CDR3 is TGTGCCAGCAGTCCTACTAGCCCCGGTTACAATGAGCAGTTCTTC.

This clonotype was recorded many times. The gene calls are TRBV5-1 and TRBJ2-4; 9 bases are shared with TRBD2. Germline CDR1 reads SGHRS; CDR2 reads YFSETQ. The J segment lost 0 bases and the V segment lost 2 bases, leaving 3 bases of the junction unmatched. The length of the CDR3 is 16 residues. CDR3 residues: CASSLPSGVAKNIQYF. For the CDR3, the DNA is TGCGCCAGCAGCTTACCTAGCGGGGTAGCCAAAAACATTCAGTACTTC.

This clonotype was seen a few times. This chain joins TRBV5-5 and TRBJ2-7, with D unresolved. The CDR3 has 12 residues. Trimming stripped 4 bases from V and 3 bases from J, with 8 bases between. The germline gives CDR1 SGHKS, CDR2 YYEKEE (reference sequence). The DNA for the CDR3 is TGTGCCAGCAGCCTAACCCTCTACGAGCAGTACTTC. Its translation: CASSLTLYEQYF.

At least ten counts were recorded for this clonotype. The chain is built from TRBV24-1 and TRBJ2-1, with TRBD1 matching 11 bases. The length of the CDR3 is 15 residues. Trimming took 5 bases from V and 7 from J; bases not matched to a gene: 6. Germline V gene data show CDR1 as KGHDR and CDR2 as SFDVKD. This CDR3 reads CATSGAGQGANEQFF. CDR3 bases: TGTGCCACCAGTGGGGCTGGACAGGGGGCAAATGAGCAGTTCTTC.

This clonotype came up a few times. V usage is TRBV4-1 and J usage is TRBJ1-1, with D possibly being TRBD1 (5 bases). Germline V lookup: CDR1 MGHRA, CDR2 YSYEKL. This CDR3 has 16 amino acids. V was pared by 0 bases and J by 1 base, with 12 bases between. CDR3 amino acids: CASSQEGYQGNTEAFF. DNA of the CDR3: TGCGCCAGCAGCCAAGAAGGGTATCAGGGGAACACTGAAGCTTTCTTT.

This clonotype was seen only a few times. The V and J genes are TRBV19 and TRBJ2-7, with 10 bases that match TRBD1. Germline lookup yields CDR1 LNHDA and CDR2 SQIVND (reference sequence). V was clipped by 6 bases and J by 4 bases; unmatched bases: 12. The CDR3 has 16 amino acids. The CDR3 region has the DNA TGTGCCAGTAGCCACTCCGGGACAGGGGATGGGTACGAGCAGTACTTC. Protein product: CASSHSGTGDGYEQYF.